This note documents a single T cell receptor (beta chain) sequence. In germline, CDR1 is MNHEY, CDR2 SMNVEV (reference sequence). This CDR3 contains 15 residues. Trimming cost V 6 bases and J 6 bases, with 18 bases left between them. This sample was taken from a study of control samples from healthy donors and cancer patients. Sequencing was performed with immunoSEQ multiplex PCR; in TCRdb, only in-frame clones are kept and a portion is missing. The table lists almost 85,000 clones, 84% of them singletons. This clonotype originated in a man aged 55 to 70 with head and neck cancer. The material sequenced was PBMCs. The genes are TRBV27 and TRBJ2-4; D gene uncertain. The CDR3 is CASSRSVELGNIQYF. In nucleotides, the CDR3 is TGTGCCAGCAGCCGGAGTGTTGAATTGGGAAACATTCAGTACTTC.